The rows below give T cell receptor beta chains drawn from one sample of a study of CD8+ T cells in alopecia areata. Assay: immunoSEQ multiplex PCR; the TCRdb copy retains only in-frame clones and omits some. Of some 190,000 clones detected, around 51% appear once; the ten largest clones hold around 10%. The sequencing here drew on CD8+ T cells sorted from blood, taken around week 53, from a patient treated with tofacitinib. These receptors were collected from a human donor with alopecia areata. CDR3s include the opening cysteine and the closing phenylalanine or tryptophan. The D gene is left open where the match is weak. Clone size, where shown, is once, few, many, or a class for clones that have expanded.

CDR3 DNA: TGTGCCAGCAGCGCGACCTCGGAGACCCAGTACTTC; CDR3 protein: CASSATSETQYF; J gene: TRBJ2-5; D gene: -; clone size: -; V gene: TRBV9
CDR3 DNA: TGTGCCAGCAGCGTAGATGGGGCACACGAGCAGTACTTC; CDR3 protein: CASSVDGAHEQYF; J gene: TRBJ2-7; D gene: -; clone size: -; V gene: TRBV9
CDR3 DNA: TGTGCCAGTAAGCTTGGGACAGGGGTCCTCTCTGGGGCCAACGTCCTGACTTTC; CDR3 protein: CASKLGTGVLSGANVLTF; J gene: TRBJ2-6; D gene: TRBD1; clone size: -; V gene: TRBV19
CDR3 DNA: TGTGCCAGCAGCTTTGGCGGGGGGGTGCCAGAGACCCAGTACTTC; CDR3 protein: CASSFGGGVPETQYF; J gene: TRBJ2-5; D gene: TRBD2; clone size: -; V gene: TRBV7-6
CDR3 DNA: TGTGCCAGCAGCTTAGCGGCAGGGTCTGAGGGGACCATATATTTT; CDR3 protein: CASSLAAGSEGTIYF; J gene: TRBJ1-3; D gene: -; clone size: few; V gene: TRBV7-2
CDR3 DNA: TGTGCCTGGATTAGCGAGGGACTGAACACTGAAGCTTTCTTT; CDR3 protein: CAWISEGLNTEAFF; J gene: TRBJ1-1; D gene: -; clone size: -; V gene: TRBV30
CDR3 DNA: TGTGCCAGCAGTCTACAACAGGGGCGGGGAGCTTTCTTT; CDR3 protein: CASSLQQGRGAFF; J gene: TRBJ1-1; D gene: TRBD1; clone size: -; V gene: TRBV27
CDR3 DNA: TGTGCCATCAGTGAGTCGACGGAATATAATTCACCCCTCCACTTT; CDR3 protein: CAISESTEYNSPLHF; J gene: TRBJ1-6; D gene: -; clone size: few; V gene: TRBV10-3
CDR3 DNA: TGTGCCAGCAGCTTAGCGGTCCAGGGCGGGGACGAGCAGTACTTC; CDR3 protein: CASSLAVQGGDEQYF; J gene: TRBJ2-7; D gene: -; clone size: few; V gene: TRBV7-2
CDR3 DNA: TGTGCCACCAGCAGAGACCCTTGGGAAGAGGGGGCGAACACTGAAGCTTTCTTT; CDR3 protein: CATSRDPWEEGANTEAFF; J gene: TRBJ1-1; D gene: TRBD1; clone size: -; V gene: TRBV15
CDR3 DNA: TGTGCCAGCTCACCTGATTACACAGACAACTACGAGCAGTACTTC; CDR3 protein: CASSPDYTDNYEQYF; J gene: TRBJ2-7; D gene: -; clone size: -; V gene: TRBV18
CDR3 DNA: TGTGCCAGCAGTTACCTAGAAGACGATACGCAGTATTTT; CDR3 protein: CASSYLEDDTQYF; J gene: TRBJ2-3; D gene: -; clone size: -; V gene: TRBV6-5
CDR3 DNA: TGTGCCTGGGATGACGGTTACAATCAGCCCCAGCATTTT; CDR3 protein: CAWDDGYNQPQHF; J gene: TRBJ1-5; D gene: -; clone size: -; V gene: TRBV30
CDR3 DNA: TGCAGCGTTGAAGAATTACAGGGGCTGGGCTATGGCTACACCTTC; CDR3 protein: CSVEELQGLGYGYTF; J gene: TRBJ1-2; D gene: TRBD1; clone size: -; V gene: TRBV29-1
CDR3 DNA: TGTGCCAGCAGGTTAACAGGCCCATCCTACAATGAGCAGTTCTTC; CDR3 protein: CASRLTGPSYNEQFF; J gene: TRBJ2-1; D gene: -; clone size: -; V gene: TRBV2
CDR3 DNA: TGCGCCAGCAGCCCCGGTGACAGAATCTATGGCTACACCTTC; CDR3 protein: CASSPGDRIYGYTF; J gene: TRBJ1-2; D gene: -; clone size: few; V gene: TRBV4-1
CDR3 DNA: TGTGCCTGGATGGGCAGGGACAGTGGTGGCTACACCTTC; CDR3 protein: CAWMGRDSGGYTF; J gene: TRBJ1-2; D gene: TRBD1; clone size: -; V gene: TRBV30
CDR3 DNA: TGTGCCAGCAGCAGCCGGACCCAGACGGGGACTGTAAATTCACCCCTCCACTTT; CDR3 protein: CASSSRTQTGTVNSPLHF; J gene: TRBJ1-6; D gene: -; clone size: -; V gene: TRBV5-4
CDR3 DNA: TGTGCCAGCAGCACGACAGGGGGCGCGGACACAGATACGCAGTATTTT; CDR3 protein: CASSTTGGADTDTQYF; J gene: TRBJ2-3; D gene: TRBD1; clone size: -; V gene: TRBV2
CDR3 DNA: TGTGCCAGCAGACTGGGGGAGTCCTACGAGCAGTACTTC; CDR3 protein: CASRLGESYEQYF; J gene: TRBJ2-7; D gene: -; clone size: few; V gene: TRBV7-9
CDR3 DNA: TGTGCCAGCAGCTTGGGGGCGAACCAAGAGACCCAGTACTTC; CDR3 protein: CASSLGANQETQYF; J gene: TRBJ2-5; D gene: -; clone size: -; V gene: TRBV5-6
CDR3 DNA: TGTGCCAGCAGCTTAGCGATGGACCCCCTCCACTTT; CDR3 protein: CASSLAMDPLHF; J gene: TRBJ1-6; D gene: -; clone size: few; V gene: TRBV7-2
CDR3 DNA: TGCAGCGGGGGGGCAGGGAAGTACGAGCAGTACTTC; CDR3 protein: CSGGAGKYEQYF; J gene: TRBJ2-7; D gene: -; clone size: -; V gene: TRBV29-1
CDR3 DNA: TGTGCCAGCAGCTACCGGGACATCCTCTACGAGCAGTACTTC; CDR3 protein: CASSYRDILYEQYF; J gene: TRBJ2-7; D gene: -; clone size: -; V gene: TRBV13
CDR3 DNA: TGCGCCAGCAGCTTGGAGGGAGGCAATCAGCCCCAGCATTTT; CDR3 protein: CASSLEGGNQPQHF; J gene: TRBJ1-5; D gene: -; clone size: -; V gene: TRBV5-1
CDR3 DNA: TGTGCCAGCAGCCAAGATATGCGGGGGCTCTACAATGAGCAGTTCTTC; CDR3 protein: CASSQDMRGLYNEQFF; J gene: TRBJ2-1; D gene: -; clone size: -; V gene: TRBV4-2
CDR3 DNA: TGTGCCACGAAGGACAAGGGCAATCAGCCCCAGCATTTT; CDR3 protein: CATKDKGNQPQHF; J gene: TRBJ1-5; D gene: -; clone size: -; V gene: TRBV10-3
CDR3 DNA: TGCGCCAGCAGCTTAAGAGGGGTTGAGACAGATACGCAGTATTTT; CDR3 protein: CASSLRGVETDTQYF; J gene: TRBJ2-3; D gene: -; clone size: -; V gene: TRBV5-1
CDR3 DNA: TGTGCCAGCAGTCCCTCCCGGGTCAGGGATACGCAGTATTTT; CDR3 protein: CASSPSRVRDTQYF; J gene: TRBJ2-3; D gene: -; clone size: few; V gene: TRBV27
CDR3 DNA: TGTGCCAGCACCCCGGACAGGACCTACGAGCAGTACTTC; CDR3 protein: CASTPDRTYEQYF; J gene: TRBJ2-7; D gene: TRBD1; clone size: -; V gene: TRBV7-9
CDR3 DNA: TGTGCCAGCAGCCCTGGGTGGAACAGGGGCGGTAACAATGAGCAGTTCTTC; CDR3 protein: CASSPGWNRGGNNEQFF; J gene: TRBJ2-1; D gene: TRBD1; clone size: -; V gene: TRBV7-3
CDR3 DNA: TGTGCCAGCAGCTTAGGACGACTTGCAACTAATGAAAAACTGTTTTTT; CDR3 protein: CASSLGRLATNEKLFF; J gene: TRBJ1-4; D gene: -; clone size: -; V gene: TRBV7-9
CDR3 DNA: TGTGCCAGCAGTTTAACAGGGGGTATGAACACTGAAGCTTTCTTT; CDR3 protein: CASSLTGGMNTEAFF; J gene: TRBJ1-1; D gene: TRBD1; clone size: -; V gene: TRBV27
CDR3 DNA: TGTGCCTGGAGTTTCGGGGTCACTGAAGCTTTCTTT; CDR3 protein: CAWSFGVTEAFF; J gene: TRBJ1-1; D gene: -; clone size: -; V gene: TRBV30
CDR3 DNA: TGTGCCAGCAGTCAACTAGCGGGGGGGCTCAATGAGCAGTTCTTC; CDR3 protein: CASSQLAGGLNEQFF; J gene: TRBJ2-1; D gene: TRBD2; clone size: -; V gene: TRBV6-5
CDR3 DNA: TGTGCCAGCAGTTACAGGGAGGGACTAGCTAGGCATGAGCAGTTCTTC; CDR3 protein: CASSYREGLARHEQFF; J gene: TRBJ2-1; D gene: TRBD2; clone size: -; V gene: TRBV6-5
CDR3 DNA: TGTGCCAGCAGTTTGGGGCTGGGGACTCGCTCCTACGAGCAGTACTTC; CDR3 protein: CASSLGLGTRSYEQYF; J gene: TRBJ2-7; D gene: -; clone size: once; V gene: TRBV27
CDR3 DNA: TGTGCCAGCAGCTCAACCGGGACAGGGATAGGCGAGCAGTACTTC; CDR3 protein: CASSSTGTGIGEQYF; J gene: TRBJ2-7; D gene: TRBD1; clone size: few; V gene: TRBV13
CDR3 DNA: TGTGCCAGCAGCATAGGACAGGGAAGCTCCTACAATGAGCAGTTCTTC; CDR3 protein: CASSIGQGSSYNEQFF; J gene: TRBJ2-1; D gene: TRBD1; clone size: -; V gene: TRBV11-2
CDR3 DNA: TGTGCCAGCAGCTTGGGGGCAGGGAACCAAAACATTCAGTACTTC; CDR3 protein: CASSLGAGNQNIQYF; J gene: TRBJ2-4; D gene: -; clone size: -; V gene: TRBV13
CDR3 DNA: TGTGCCATCAGTGAGTCGCAGGGGAACTATGGCTACACCTTC; CDR3 protein: CAISESQGNYGYTF; J gene: TRBJ1-2; D gene: -; clone size: -; V gene: TRBV10-3
CDR3 DNA: TGTGCCAGCAGCTTAGGGGGGTCGAGCTCCTACGAGCAGTACTTC; CDR3 protein: CASSLGGSSSYEQYF; J gene: TRBJ2-7; D gene: -; clone size: -; V gene: TRBV7-9
CDR3 DNA: TGTGCCAGCAGCTTAAATACGGGGGCTCAGCCCCAGCATTTT; CDR3 protein: CASSLNTGAQPQHF; J gene: TRBJ1-5; D gene: -; clone size: -; V gene: TRBV7-8
CDR3 DNA: TGTGCCAGCAGCGACGACAGGGTTGGGGGCTCCTACGAGCAGTACTTC; CDR3 protein: CASSDDRVGGSYEQYF; J gene: TRBJ2-7; D gene: TRBD1; clone size: once; V gene: TRBV7-9
CDR3 DNA: TGTGCCAGCGGGTACAGGATAGCTGAAGCTTTCTTT; CDR3 protein: CASGYRIAEAFF; J gene: TRBJ1-1; D gene: -; clone size: -; V gene: TRBV27
CDR3 DNA: TGTGCCAGCAGTTTTGAGGCGGGGCTGGGCAATCAGCCCCAGCATTTT; CDR3 protein: CASSFEAGLGNQPQHF; J gene: TRBJ1-5; D gene: -; clone size: -; V gene: TRBV27
CDR3 DNA: TGTGCCAGCAGCTTAGAGGGGGCGTCTGGCTACACCTTC; CDR3 protein: CASSLEGASGYTF; J gene: TRBJ1-2; D gene: TRBD1; clone size: once; V gene: TRBV7-2
CDR3 DNA: TGTGCCAGCAGCCGCACCCAAGAAACCCAGTACTTC; CDR3 protein: CASSRTQETQYF; J gene: TRBJ2-5; D gene: -; clone size: -; V gene: TRBV7-2
CDR3 DNA: TGTGCCAGCAGTTACGCGGCTAGCGGTACCTACGAGCAGTACTTC; CDR3 protein: CASSYAASGTYEQYF; J gene: TRBJ2-7; D gene: TRBD2; clone size: -; V gene: TRBV6-5
CDR3 DNA: TGTGCCAGCAGCTTAGGCCGTCAGGGTTTTCAGCCCCAGCATTTT; CDR3 protein: CASSLGRQGFQPQHF; J gene: TRBJ1-5; D gene: -; clone size: -; V gene: TRBV13
CDR3 DNA: TGTGCCAGCAGCAATAGCGTGATGAACACCGGGGAGCTGTTTTTT; CDR3 protein: CASSNSVMNTGELFF; J gene: TRBJ2-2; D gene: -; clone size: -; V gene: TRBV7-9
CDR3 DNA: TGTGCCAGCAGTTTTTACCGGACAGCGGGCACAGATACGCAGTATTTT; CDR3 protein: CASSFYRTAGTDTQYF; J gene: TRBJ2-3; D gene: -; clone size: -; V gene: TRBV27
CDR3 DNA: TGTGCCAGTACCGAGTACAGGGAGGGGAATGAAAAACTGTTTTTT; CDR3 protein: CASTEYREGNEKLFF; J gene: TRBJ1-4; D gene: -; clone size: few; V gene: TRBV19
CDR3 DNA: TGTGCCAGCAGCCAATCGGGACGGCATTACAATGAGCAGTTCTTC; CDR3 protein: CASSQSGRHYNEQFF; J gene: TRBJ2-1; D gene: -; clone size: few; V gene: TRBV16
CDR3 DNA: TGTGCCAGCAGCCCGGGGTCGCGGGGAGACACCGGGGAGCTGTTTTTT; CDR3 protein: CASSPGSRGDTGELFF; J gene: TRBJ2-2; D gene: -; clone size: -; V gene: TRBV11-2
CDR3 DNA: TGTGCCAGCAGCTTATTGACGAACACTGAAGCTTTCTTT; CDR3 protein: CASSLLTNTEAFF; J gene: TRBJ1-1; D gene: -; clone size: -; V gene: TRBV7-9